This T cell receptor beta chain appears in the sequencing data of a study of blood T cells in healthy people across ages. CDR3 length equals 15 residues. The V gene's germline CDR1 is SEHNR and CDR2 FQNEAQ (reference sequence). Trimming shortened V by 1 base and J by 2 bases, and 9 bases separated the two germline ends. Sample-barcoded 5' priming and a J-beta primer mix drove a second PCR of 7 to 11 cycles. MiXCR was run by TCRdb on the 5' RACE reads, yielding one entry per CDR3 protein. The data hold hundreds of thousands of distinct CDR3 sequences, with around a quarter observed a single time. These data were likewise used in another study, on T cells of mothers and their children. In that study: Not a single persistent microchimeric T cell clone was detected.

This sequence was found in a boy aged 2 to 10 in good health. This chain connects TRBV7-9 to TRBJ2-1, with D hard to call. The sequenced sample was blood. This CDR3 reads CASSLGGRTYNEQFF. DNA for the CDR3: TGTGCCAGCAGCTTAGGAGGACGGACCTACAATGAGCAGTTCTTC.